These T cell receptor beta chains were read from a single sample in a study of beta chain features in type 1 diabetes. The data were produced by immunoSEQ multiplex PCR, yet TCRdb's version contains in-frame clones alone and is incomplete. The data hold over 150,000 clones, with approximately 10% observed a single time. The material sequenced was central memory CD4+ T cells from blood. The origin of the receptors is a man aged 25 to 45 with type 1 diabetes. CDR3s include the opening cysteine and the closing phenylalanine or tryptophan. Fields, in order: D gene, V gene, clone size, J gene, CDR3 DNA, CDR3 protein. D genes are given only for firm matches. Size tells how often a clone was seen (once, few, many) or the class of an expanded clone, and some rows leave it out.

d_call: NA
v_call: TRBV27
clone_size: few
j_call: TRBJ2-7
cdr3_nt: TGTGCCAGCAGTCAGACATATCCGTCCTACGAGCAGTACTTC
cdr3_aa: CASSQTYPSYEQYF

d_call: TRBD2
v_call: TRBV7-2
clone_size: NA
j_call: TRBJ2-1
cdr3_nt: TGTGCCAGCAGCTGGGCTGCTAGCGGGGTCGGCAATGAGCAGTTCTTC
cdr3_aa: CASSWAASGVGNEQFF

d_call: NA
v_call: TRBV19
clone_size: NA
j_call: TRBJ2-5
cdr3_nt: TGTGCCAGTAGTATTCCAGGGGAAGAGACCCAGTACTTC
cdr3_aa: CASSIPGEETQYF

d_call: NA
v_call: TRBV5-1
clone_size: few
j_call: TRBJ1-1
cdr3_nt: TGCGCCAGCAGCTTAAGGACAGTGAACACTGAAGCTTTCTTT
cdr3_aa: CASSLRTVNTEAFF

d_call: TRBD1
v_call: TRBV5-1
clone_size: NA
j_call: TRBJ2-5
cdr3_nt: TGCGCCAGCAGCTTGACAGGGGCAGAGACCCAGTACTTC
cdr3_aa: CASSLTGAETQYF

d_call: NA
v_call: TRBV19
clone_size: few
j_call: TRBJ2-3
cdr3_nt: TGTGCCAGTAGTATTGGGGGGAACGCTCTAGCCGCAGATACGCAGTATTTT
cdr3_aa: CASSIGGNALAADTQYF

d_call: NA
v_call: TRBV5-1
clone_size: NA
j_call: TRBJ1-1
cdr3_nt: TGCGCCAGCAGCCACCGGGACACCAGGTCCACTGAAGCTTTCTTT
cdr3_aa: CASSHRDTRSTEAFF

d_call: NA
v_call: TRBV7-2
clone_size: few
j_call: TRBJ1-1
cdr3_nt: TGTGCCAGCAGCCCGAGGTTGGGGGGGGACACTGAAGCTTTCTTT
cdr3_aa: CASSPRLGGDTEAFF

d_call: TRBD2
v_call: TRBV7-2
clone_size: NA
j_call: TRBJ2-5
cdr3_nt: TGTGCCAGCAGCTCGGGGGGACTAACCACGGAGACCCAGTACTTC
cdr3_aa: CASSSGGLTTETQYF

d_call: TRBD1
v_call: TRBV30
clone_size: few
j_call: TRBJ1-5
cdr3_nt: TGTGCCTGGAGCCCGGGACAGGGACGTCAGCCCCAGCATTTT
cdr3_aa: CAWSPGQGRQPQHF

d_call: NA
v_call: TRBV19
clone_size: NA
j_call: TRBJ1-2
cdr3_nt: TGTGCCAGCAGTCGAGACAACGCCTATGGCTACACCTTC
cdr3_aa: CASSRDNAYGYTF

d_call: NA
v_call: TRBV7-2
clone_size: few
j_call: TRBJ2-1
cdr3_nt: TGTGCCAGCAGCCCGCCGGGACAAATCTACAATGAGCAGTTCTTC
cdr3_aa: CASSPPGQIYNEQFF

d_call: TRBD1
v_call: TRBV7-9
clone_size: few
j_call: TRBJ2-7
cdr3_nt: TGTGCCAGCAGCTACACAGGGGGCGAGCAGTACTTC
cdr3_aa: CASSYTGGEQYF

d_call: TRBD1
v_call: TRBV28
clone_size: NA
j_call: TRBJ2-1
cdr3_nt: TGTGCCAGCAGTCGACAGGGGGGGAATGAGCAGTTCTTC
cdr3_aa: CASSRQGGNEQFF

d_call: NA
v_call: TRBV5-4
clone_size: NA
j_call: TRBJ2-7
cdr3_nt: TGTGCCAGCAGCTTGGGCGACAGAGCCTACGAGCAGTACTTC
cdr3_aa: CASSLGDRAYEQYF

d_call: TRBD1
v_call: TRBV27
clone_size: NA
j_call: TRBJ2-7
cdr3_nt: TGTGCCAGCAGGAAACACAGGGGCACCTACGAGCAGTACTTC
cdr3_aa: CASRKHRGTYEQYF

d_call: TRBD1
v_call: TRBV5-1
clone_size: few
j_call: TRBJ1-5
cdr3_nt: TGCGCCAGCAGCATACAGGGGGCTGGACAGCCCCAGCATTTT
cdr3_aa: CASSIQGAGQPQHF